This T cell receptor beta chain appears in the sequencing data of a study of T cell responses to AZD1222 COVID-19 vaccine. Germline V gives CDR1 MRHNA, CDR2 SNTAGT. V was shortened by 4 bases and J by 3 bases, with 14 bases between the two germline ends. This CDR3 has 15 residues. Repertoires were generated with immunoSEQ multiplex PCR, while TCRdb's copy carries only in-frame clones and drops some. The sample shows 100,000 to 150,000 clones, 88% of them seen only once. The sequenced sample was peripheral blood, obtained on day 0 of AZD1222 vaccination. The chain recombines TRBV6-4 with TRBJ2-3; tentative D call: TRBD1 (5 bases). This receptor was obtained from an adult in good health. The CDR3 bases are TGTGCCAGCAGTGTTGCGGCAGGGAAGACAGATACGCAGTATTTT. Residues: CASSVAAGKTDTQYF.